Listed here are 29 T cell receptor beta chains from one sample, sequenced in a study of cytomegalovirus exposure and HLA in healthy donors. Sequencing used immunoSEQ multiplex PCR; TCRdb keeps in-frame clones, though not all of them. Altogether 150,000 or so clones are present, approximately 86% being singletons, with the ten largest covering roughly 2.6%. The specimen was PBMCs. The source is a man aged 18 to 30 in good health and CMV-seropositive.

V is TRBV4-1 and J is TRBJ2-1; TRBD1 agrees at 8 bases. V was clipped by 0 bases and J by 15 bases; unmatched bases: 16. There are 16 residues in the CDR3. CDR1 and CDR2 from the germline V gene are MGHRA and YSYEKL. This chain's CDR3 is CASSQDNEIRPGGRFF. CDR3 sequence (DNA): TGCGCCAGCAGCCAAGATAACGAAATCCGGCCAGGGGGCCGGTTCTTC.

DNA of the CDR3: TGTGCCAGCAGCTTAAGGGCGGCGGGCGGCGATGAGCAGTTCTTC. Encoded protein: CASSLRAAGGDEQFF. The gene calls are TRBV7-2 and TRBJ2-1; weak D call: TRBD2 (5 bases). This CDR3 has 15 amino acids. The V end lost 2 bases, the J end lost 8 bases, and 16 bases lay between the germline ends. CDR1 SGHTA and CDR2 FQGNSA come from the germline V gene.

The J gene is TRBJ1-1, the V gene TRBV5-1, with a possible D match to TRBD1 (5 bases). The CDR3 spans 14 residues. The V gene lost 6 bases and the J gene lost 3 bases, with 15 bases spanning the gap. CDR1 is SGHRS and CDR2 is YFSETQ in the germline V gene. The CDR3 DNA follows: TGCGCCAGCAACCTGGGCGGGGGATACACTGAAGCTTTCTTT. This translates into CASNLGGGYTEAFF. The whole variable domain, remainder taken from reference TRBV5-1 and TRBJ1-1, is KAGVTQTPRYLIKTRGQQVTLSCSPISGHRSVSWYQQTPGQGLQFLFEYFSETQRNKGNFPGRFSGRQFSNSRSEMNVSTLELGDSALYLCASNLGGGYTEAFFGQGTRLTVV.

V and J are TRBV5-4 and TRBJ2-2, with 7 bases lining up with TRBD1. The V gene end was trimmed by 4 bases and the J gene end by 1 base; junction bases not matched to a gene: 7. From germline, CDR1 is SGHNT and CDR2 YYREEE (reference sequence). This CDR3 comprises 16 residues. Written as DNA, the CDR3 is TGTGCCAGCAGCCTTGGGACAGACCTGAACACCGGGGAGCTGTTTTTT. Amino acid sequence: CASSLGTDLNTGELFF.

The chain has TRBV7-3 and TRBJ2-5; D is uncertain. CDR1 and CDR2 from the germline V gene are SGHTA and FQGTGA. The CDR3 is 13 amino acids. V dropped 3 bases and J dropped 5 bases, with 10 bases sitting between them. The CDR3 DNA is TGTGCCAGCAGCTTCATCCCCAGGGAGACCCAGTACTTC. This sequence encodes CASSFIPRETQYF.

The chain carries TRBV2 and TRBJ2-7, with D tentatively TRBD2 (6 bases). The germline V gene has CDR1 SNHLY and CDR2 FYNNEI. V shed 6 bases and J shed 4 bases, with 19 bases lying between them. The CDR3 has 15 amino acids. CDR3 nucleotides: TGTGCCAGCAGGGGCATCGGGACTCTCCAATACGAGCAGTACTTC. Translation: CASRGIGTLQYEQYF.

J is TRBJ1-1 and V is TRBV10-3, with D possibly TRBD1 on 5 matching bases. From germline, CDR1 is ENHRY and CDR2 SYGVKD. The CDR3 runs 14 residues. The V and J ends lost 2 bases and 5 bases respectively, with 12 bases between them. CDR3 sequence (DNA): TGTGCCATCAGTGAGGTAGGACCAGGGACTGAAGCTTTCTTT. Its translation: CAISEVGPGTEAFF.

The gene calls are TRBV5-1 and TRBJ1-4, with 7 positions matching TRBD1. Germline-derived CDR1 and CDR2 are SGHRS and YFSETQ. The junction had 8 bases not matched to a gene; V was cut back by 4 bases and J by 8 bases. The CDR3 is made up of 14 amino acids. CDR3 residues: CASSETGRAEKLFF. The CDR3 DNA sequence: TGCGCCAGCAGCGAGACAGGGCGGGCGGAAAAACTGTTTTTT.

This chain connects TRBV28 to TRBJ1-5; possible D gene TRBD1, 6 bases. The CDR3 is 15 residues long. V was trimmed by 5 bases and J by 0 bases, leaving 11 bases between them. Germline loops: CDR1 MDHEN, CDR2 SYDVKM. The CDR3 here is CASSARTASNQPQHF. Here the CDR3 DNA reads TGTGCCAGCAGTGCCCGGACAGCTAGCAATCAGCCCCAGCATTTT.

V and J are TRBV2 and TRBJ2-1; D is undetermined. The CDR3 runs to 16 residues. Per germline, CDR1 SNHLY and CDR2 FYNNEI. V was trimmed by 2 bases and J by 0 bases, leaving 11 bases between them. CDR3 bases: TGTGCCAGCAGTGAATCACTTAGGAGCTCCTACAATGAGCAGTTCTTC. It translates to CASSESLRSSYNEQFF.

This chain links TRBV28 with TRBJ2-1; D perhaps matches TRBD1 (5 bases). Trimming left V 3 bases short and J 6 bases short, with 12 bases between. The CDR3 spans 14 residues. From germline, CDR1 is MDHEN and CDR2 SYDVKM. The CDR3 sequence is CASSLGQGLNEQFF. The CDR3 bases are TGTGCCAGCAGTTTGGGTCAGGGTCTCAATGAGCAGTTCTTC.

The CDR3 DNA sequence: TGTGCCAGCAGCCAAGACTCGGTTCTCCGGGGGGCAACTAATGAAAAACTGTTTTTT. It yields the protein CASSQDSVLRGATNEKLFF. The chain couples TRBV4-2 to TRBJ1-4; maybe TRBD1 (5 bases). Trimming pared 0 bases from V and 0 bases from J, leaving 17 bases between. Germline-derived CDR1 and CDR2 are LGHNA and YNFKEQ. This CDR3 spans 19 amino acids.

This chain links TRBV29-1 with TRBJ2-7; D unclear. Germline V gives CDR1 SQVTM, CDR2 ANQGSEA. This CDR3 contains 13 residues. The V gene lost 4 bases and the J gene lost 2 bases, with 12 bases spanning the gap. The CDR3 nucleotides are TGCAGCGTTGGTCGTGAGTTTCCCTACGAGCAGTACTTC. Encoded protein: CSVGREFPYEQYF.

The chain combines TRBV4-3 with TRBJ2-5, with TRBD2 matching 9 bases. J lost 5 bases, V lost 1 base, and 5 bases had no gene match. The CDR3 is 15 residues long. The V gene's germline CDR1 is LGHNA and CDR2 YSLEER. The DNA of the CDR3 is TGCGCCAGCAGCCAAGGACTAGCGGTAAAGGAGACCCAGTACTTC. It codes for CASSQGLAVKETQYF.

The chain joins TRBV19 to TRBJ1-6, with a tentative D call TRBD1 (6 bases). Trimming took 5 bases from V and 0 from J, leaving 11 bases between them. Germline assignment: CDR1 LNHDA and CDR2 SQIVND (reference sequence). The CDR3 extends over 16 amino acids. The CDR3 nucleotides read TGTGCCAGTAGTGCCGGACAGCTCTCCTATAATTCACCCCTCCACTTT. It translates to CASSAGQLSYNSPLHF.

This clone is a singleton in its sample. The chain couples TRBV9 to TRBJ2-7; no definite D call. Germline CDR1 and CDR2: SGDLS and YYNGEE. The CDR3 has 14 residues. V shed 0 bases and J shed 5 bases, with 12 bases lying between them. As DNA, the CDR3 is TGTGCCAGCAGCGTAGGGGCTATGGGTGACGAGCAGTACTTC. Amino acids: CASSVGAMGDEQYF.

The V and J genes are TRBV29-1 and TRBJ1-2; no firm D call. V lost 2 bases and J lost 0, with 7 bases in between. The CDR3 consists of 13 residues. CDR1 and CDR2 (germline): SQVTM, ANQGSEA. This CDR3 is CSVEWPANYGYTF. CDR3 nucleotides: TGCAGCGTTGAATGGCCAGCTAACTATGGCTACACCTTC.

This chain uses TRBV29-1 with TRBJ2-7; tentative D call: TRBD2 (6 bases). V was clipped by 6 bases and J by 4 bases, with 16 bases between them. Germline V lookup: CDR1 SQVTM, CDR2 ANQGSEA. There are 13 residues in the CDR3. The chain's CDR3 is CSVDNGSRYEQYF. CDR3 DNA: TGCAGCGTAGATAACGGGAGTCGTTACGAGCAGTACTTC.

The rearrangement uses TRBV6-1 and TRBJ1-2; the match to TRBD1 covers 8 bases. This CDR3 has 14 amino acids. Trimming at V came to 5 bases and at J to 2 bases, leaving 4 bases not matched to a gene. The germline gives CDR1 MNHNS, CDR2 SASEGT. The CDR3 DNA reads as TGTGCCAGCAGTTGGACAGGGAGGAACTATGGCTACACCTTC. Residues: CASSWTGRNYGYTF.

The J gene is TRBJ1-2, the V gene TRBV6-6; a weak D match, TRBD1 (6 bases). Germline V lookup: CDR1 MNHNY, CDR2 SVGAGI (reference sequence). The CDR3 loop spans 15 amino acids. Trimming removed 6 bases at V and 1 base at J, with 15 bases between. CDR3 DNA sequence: TGTGCCAGCAGAAACAGGGCGCCGCTTAACTATGGCTACACCTTC. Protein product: CASRNRAPLNYGYTF.

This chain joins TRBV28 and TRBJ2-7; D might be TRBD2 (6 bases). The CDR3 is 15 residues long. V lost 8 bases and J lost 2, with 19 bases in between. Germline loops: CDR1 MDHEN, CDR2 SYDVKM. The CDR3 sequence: CASLTWGREAYEQYF. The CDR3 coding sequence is TGTGCCAGCCTCACCTGGGGCAGGGAGGCCTACGAGCAGTACTTC. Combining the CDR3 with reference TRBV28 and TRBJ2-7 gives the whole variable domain DVKVTQSSRYLVKRTGEKVFLECVQDMDHENMFWYRQDPGLGLRLIYFSYDVKMKEKGDIPEGYSVSREKKERFSLILESASTNQTSMYLCASLTWGREAYEQYFGPGTRLTVT.

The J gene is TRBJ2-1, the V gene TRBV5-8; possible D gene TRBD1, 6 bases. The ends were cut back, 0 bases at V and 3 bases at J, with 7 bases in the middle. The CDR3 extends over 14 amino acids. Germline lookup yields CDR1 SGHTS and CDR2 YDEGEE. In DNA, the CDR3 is TGTGCCAGCAGCTTGGGGACAGACTACAATGAGCAGTTCTTC. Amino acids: CASSLGTDYNEQFF.

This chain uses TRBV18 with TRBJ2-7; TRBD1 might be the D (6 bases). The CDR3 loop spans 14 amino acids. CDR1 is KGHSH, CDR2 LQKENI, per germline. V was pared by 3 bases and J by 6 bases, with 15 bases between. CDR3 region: CASSPTGSNAEQYF. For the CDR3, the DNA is TGTGCCAGCTCACCGACAGGTTCTAATGCCGAGCAGTACTTC. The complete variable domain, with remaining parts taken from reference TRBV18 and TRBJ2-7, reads NAGVMQNPRHLVRRRGQEARLRCSPMKGHSHVYWYRQLPEEGLKFMVYLQKENIIDESGMPKERFSAEFPKEGPSILRIQQVVRGDSAAYFCASSPTGSNAEQYFGPGTRLTVT.

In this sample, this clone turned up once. Here the CDR3 DNA reads TGTGCCAGCAACGGAGACGGTTTGGCTAACTATGGCTACACCTTC. Translated: CASNGDGLANYGYTF. The chain couples TRBV9 to TRBJ1-2, with D unclear. Trimming stripped 6 bases from V and 0 bases from J, with 15 bases between. This CDR3 region has 15 residues. Germline V CDR1 and CDR2: SGDLS, YYNGEE.

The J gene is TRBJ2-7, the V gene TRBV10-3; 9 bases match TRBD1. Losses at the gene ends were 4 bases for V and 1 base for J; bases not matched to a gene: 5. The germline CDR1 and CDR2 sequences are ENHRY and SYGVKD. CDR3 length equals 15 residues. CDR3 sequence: CAISGTGVYSYEQYF. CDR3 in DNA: TGTGCCATCAGTGGGACAGGGGTGTATTCCTACGAGCAGTACTTC.

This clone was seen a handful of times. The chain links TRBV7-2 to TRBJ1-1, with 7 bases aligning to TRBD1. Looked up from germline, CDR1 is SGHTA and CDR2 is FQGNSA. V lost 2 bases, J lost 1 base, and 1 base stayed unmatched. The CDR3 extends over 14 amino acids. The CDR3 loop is CASSLTGANTEAFF. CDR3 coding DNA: TGTGCCAGCAGCTTAACAGGGGCGAACACTGAAGCTTTCTTT. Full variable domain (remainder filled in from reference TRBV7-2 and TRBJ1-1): GAGVSQSPSNKVTEKGKDVELRCDPISGHTALYWYRQSLGQGLEFLIYFQGNSAPDKSGLPSDRFSAERTGGSVSTLTIQRTQQEDSAVYLCASSLTGANTEAFFGQGTRLTVV.

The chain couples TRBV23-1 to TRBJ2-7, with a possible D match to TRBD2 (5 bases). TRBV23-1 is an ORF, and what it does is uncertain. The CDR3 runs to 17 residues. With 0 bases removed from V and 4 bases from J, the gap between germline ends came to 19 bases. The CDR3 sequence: CASSQSLRVGLAYEQYF. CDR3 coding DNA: TGCGCCAGCAGTCAATCTTTAAGGGTGGGGTTAGCGTACGAGCAGTACTTC.

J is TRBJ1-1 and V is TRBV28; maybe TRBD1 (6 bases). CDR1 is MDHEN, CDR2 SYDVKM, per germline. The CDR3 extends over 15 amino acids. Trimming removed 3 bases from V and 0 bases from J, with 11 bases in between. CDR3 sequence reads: CASSFRGHLNTEAFF. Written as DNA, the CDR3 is TGTGCCAGCAGTTTTAGGGGACACTTGAACACTGAAGCTTTCTTT.

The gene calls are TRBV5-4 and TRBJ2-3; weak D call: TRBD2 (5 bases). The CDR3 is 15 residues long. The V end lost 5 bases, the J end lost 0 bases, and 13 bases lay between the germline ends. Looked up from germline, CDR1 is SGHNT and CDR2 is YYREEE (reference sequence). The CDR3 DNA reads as TGTGCCAGCAGGACTACCCAGCTTAGCACAGATACGCAGTATTTT. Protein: CASRTTQLSTDTQYF.